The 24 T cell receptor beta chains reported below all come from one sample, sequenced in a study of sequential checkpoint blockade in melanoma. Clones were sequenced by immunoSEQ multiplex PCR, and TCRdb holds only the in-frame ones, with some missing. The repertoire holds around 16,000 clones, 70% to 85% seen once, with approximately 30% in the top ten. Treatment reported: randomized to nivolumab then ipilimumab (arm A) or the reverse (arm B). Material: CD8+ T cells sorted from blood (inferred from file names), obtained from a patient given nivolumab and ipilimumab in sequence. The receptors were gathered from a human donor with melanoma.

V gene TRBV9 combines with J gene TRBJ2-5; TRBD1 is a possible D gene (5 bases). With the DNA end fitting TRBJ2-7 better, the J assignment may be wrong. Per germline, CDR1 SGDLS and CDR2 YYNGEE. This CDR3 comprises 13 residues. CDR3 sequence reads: CASSGVGAYEQYF. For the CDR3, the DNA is TGTGCCAGCAGCGGGGTAGGGGCCTACGAGCAGTACTTC.

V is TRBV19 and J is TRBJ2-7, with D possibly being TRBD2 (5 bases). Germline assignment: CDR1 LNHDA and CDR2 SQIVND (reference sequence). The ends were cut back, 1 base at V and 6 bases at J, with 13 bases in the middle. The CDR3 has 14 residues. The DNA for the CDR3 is TGTGCCAGTAGTATAGGGACTGAGGCTATCGAGCAGTACTTC. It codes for CASSIGTEAIEQYF.

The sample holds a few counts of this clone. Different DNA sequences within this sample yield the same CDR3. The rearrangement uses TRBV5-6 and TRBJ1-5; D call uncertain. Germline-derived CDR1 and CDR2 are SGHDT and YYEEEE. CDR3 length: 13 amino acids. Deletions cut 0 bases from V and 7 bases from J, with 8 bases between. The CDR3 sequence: CASSLGGSQPQHF. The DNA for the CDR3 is TGTGCCAGCAGCTTGGGAGGGAGCCAGCCCCAGCATTTT.

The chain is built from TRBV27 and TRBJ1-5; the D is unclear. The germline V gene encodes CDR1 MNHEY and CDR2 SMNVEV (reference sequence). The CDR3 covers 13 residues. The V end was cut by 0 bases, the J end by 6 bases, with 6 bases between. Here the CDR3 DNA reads TGTGCCAGCAGTTTATCGGGCGTTCAGCCCCAGCATTTT. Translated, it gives CASSLSGVQPQHF.

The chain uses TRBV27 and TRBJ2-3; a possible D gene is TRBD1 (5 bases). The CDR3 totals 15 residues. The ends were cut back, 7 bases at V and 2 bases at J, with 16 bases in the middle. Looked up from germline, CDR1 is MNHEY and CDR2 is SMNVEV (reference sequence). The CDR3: CASTQGALFTDTQYF. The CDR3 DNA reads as TGTGCCAGCACCCAAGGGGCCCTCTTCACAGATACGCAGTATTTT.

The CDR3 nucleotides are TGTGCCAGCAGAGTGTCTCACGGAGAGAACACTGAAGCTTTCTTT. The encoded protein is CASRVSHGENTEAFF. The V gene is TRBV2, the J gene TRBJ1-1, with D unclear. CDR3 length: 15 amino acids. V dropped 6 bases and J dropped 1 base, with 15 bases sitting between them. CDR1 is SNHLY and CDR2 is FYNNEI in the germline V gene. Full variable domain (outside the CDR3, taken from reference TRBV2 and TRBJ1-1): EPEVTQTPSHQVTQMGQEVILRCVPISNHLYFYWYRQILGQKVEFLVSFYNNEISEKSEIFDDQFSVERPDGSNFTLKIRSTKLEDSAMYFCASRVSHGENTEAFFGQGTRLTVV.

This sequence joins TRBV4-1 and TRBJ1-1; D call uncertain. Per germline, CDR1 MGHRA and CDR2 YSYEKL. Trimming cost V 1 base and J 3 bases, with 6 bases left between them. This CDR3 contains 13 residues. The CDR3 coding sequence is TGCGCCAGCAGCCAAGTACCGGACACTGAAGCTTTCTTT. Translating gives CASSQVPDTEAFF.

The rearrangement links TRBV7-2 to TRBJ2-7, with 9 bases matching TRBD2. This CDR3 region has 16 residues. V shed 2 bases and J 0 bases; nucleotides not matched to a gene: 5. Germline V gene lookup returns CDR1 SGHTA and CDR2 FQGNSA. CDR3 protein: CASSLLAGASSYEQYF. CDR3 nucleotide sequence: TGTGCCAGCAGCTTATTAGCGGGGGCCAGCTCCTACGAGCAGTACTTC.

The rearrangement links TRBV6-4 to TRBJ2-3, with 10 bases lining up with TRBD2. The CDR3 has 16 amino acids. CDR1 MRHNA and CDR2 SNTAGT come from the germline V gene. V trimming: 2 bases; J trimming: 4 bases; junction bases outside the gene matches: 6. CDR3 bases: TGTGCCAGCAGTGACGCCTCCGGGACTAGCGCAGATACGCAGTATTTT. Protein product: CASSDASGTSADTQYF.

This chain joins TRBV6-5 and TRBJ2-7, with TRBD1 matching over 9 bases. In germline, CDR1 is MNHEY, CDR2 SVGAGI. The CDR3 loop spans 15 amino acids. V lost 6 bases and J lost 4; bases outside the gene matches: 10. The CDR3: CASSPFAGQGYEQYF. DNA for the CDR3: TGTGCCAGCAGCCCCTTTGCGGGACAGGGTTACGAGCAGTACTTC.

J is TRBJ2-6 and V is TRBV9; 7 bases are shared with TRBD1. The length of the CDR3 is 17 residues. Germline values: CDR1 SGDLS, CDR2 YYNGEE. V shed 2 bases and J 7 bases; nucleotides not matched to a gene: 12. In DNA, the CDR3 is TGTGCCAGCAGCGTTCCGGGACAGCGAACCGGAGCCAACGTCCTGACTTTC. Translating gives CASSVPGQRTGANVLTF.

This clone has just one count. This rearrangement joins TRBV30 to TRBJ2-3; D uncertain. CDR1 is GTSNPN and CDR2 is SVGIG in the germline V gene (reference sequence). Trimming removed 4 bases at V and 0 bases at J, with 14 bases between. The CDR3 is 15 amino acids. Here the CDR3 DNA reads TGTGCCTGGAATCTAGAGGAGATTAGCACAGATACGCAGTATTTT. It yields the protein CAWNLEEISTDTQYF.

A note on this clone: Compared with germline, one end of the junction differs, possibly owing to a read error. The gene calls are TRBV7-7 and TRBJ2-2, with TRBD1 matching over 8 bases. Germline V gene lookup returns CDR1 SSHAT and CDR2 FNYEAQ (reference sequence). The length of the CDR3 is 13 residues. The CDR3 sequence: CASSRQGSGELFF. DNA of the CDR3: TGTGCTAGCAGCCGACAGGGGTCCGGGGAGCTGTTTTTT.

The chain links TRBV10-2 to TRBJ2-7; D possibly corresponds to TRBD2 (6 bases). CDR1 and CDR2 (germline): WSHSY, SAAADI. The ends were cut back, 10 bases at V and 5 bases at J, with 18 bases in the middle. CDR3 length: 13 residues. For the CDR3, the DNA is TGCGCCACACTTAAGCCGGGGGTCGACGAGCAGTACTTC. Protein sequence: CATLKPGVDEQYF.

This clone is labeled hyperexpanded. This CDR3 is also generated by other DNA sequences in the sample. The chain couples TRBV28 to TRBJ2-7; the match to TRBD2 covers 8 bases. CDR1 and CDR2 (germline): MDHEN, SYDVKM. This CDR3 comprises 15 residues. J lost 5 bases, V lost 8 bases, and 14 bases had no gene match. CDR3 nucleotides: TGTGCCAGCGGCTTACGGAGCGGGAGTGGGAACGAGCAGTACTTC. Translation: CASGLRSGSGNEQYF.

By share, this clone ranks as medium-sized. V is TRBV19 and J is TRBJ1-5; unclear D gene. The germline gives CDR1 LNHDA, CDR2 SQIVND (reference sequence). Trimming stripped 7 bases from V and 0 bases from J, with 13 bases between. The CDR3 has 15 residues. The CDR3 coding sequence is TGTGCCAGTACCCCGGGAGAATATAGCAATCAGCCCCAGCATTTT. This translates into CASTPGEYSNQPQHF.

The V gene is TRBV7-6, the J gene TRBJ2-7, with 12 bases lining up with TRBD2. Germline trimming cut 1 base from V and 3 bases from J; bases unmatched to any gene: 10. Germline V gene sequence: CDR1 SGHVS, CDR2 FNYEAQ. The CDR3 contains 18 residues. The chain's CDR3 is CASSLVFSLAGGLYEQYF. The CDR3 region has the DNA TGTGCCAGCAGCTTAGTTTTCTCACTAGCGGGGGGACTCTACGAGCAGTACTTC.

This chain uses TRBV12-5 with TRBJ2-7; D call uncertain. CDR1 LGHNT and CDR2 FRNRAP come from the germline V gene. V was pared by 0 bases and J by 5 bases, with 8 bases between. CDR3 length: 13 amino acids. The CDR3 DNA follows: TGTGCTAGTGGTTTGGTAGATGGCCACGAGCAGTACTTC. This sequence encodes CASGLVDGHEQYF. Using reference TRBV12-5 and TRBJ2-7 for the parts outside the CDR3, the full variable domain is DARVTQTPRHKVTEMGQEVTMRCQPILGHNTVFWYRQTMMQGLELLAYFRNRAPLDDSGMPKDRFSAEMPDATLATLKIQPSEPRDSAVYFCASGLVDGHEQYFGPGTRLTVT.

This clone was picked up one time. The CDR3: CASSLSPLEVADTQYF. Here the CDR3 DNA reads TGCGCCAGCAGCCTGAGTCCCCTTGAGGTCGCAGATACGCAGTATTTT. The chain is built from TRBV5-1 and TRBJ2-3; no definite D call. Trimming left V 4 bases short and J 4 bases short, with 19 bases between. The CDR3 extends over 16 amino acids. CDR1 SGHRS and CDR2 YFSETQ come from the germline V gene.

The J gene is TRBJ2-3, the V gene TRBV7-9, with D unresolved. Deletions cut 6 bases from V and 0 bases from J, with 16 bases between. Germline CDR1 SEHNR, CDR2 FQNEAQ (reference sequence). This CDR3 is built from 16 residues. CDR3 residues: CASRDPNGTSTDTQYF. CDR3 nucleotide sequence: TGTGCCAGCAGAGATCCTAACGGTACTAGCACAGATACGCAGTATTTT.

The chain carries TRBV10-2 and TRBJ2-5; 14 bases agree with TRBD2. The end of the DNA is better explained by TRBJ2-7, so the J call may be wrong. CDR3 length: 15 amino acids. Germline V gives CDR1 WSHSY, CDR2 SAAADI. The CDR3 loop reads CASGTSGRLHGEQYF. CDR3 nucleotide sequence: TGCGCCAGCGGGACTAGCGGGAGACTTCATGGCGAGCAGTACTTC.

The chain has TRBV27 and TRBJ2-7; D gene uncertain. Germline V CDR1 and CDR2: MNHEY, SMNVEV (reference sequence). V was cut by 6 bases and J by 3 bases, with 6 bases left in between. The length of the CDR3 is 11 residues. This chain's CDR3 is CASRNSYEQYF. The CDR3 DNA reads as TGTGCCAGCAGGAACAGCTACGAGCAGTACTTC.

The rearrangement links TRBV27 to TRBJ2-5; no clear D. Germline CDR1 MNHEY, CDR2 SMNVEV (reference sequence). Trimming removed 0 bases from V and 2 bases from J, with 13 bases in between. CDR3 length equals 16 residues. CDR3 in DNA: TGTGCCAGCAGTTTATCGTATCACCGGGTACAAGAGACCCAGTACTTC. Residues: CASSLSYHRVQETQYF.

In DNA form, the CDR3 reads TGTGCCAGCAGCGTAGCAGGGACGAACACCGGGGAGCTGTTTTTT. Amino acids: CASSVAGTNTGELFF. V gene TRBV9 combines with J gene TRBJ2-2, with TRBD1 as a possible D gene (5 bases). The germline gives CDR1 SGDLS, CDR2 YYNGEE. The CDR3 sequence is 15 residues long. V was trimmed by 0 bases and J by 0 bases, leaving 6 bases between them.